This T cell receptor beta chain was retrieved from a study of blood T cells in healthy people across ages. Study-level results: The lack of PBMC sorting stopped any conclusive naive versus antigen-experienced comparison. Whereas aged donors had fewer naive CD4+ cells, long-lived donors had more of them and higher diversity.

This CDR3 region has 14 residues. Germline CDR1 and CDR2: SNHLY and FYNNEI. V lost 3 bases and J lost 0, with 6 bases in between. Alongside a J-beta primer mix, a sample-barcoded 5' primer served in a second PCR lasting roughly 7 to 11 cycles. TCRdb analysed the 5' RACE reads with MiXCR anew, one entry per CDR3 protein. The sample yields almost 800,000 distinct CDR3 sequences, 55% to 75% seen once. Of note for this clonotype: No antigen is known for it.

The clonotype was recovered from a man aged 30 to 39 in good health. Sequenced input: blood. The chain joins TRBV2 to TRBJ2-1; D remains unclear. The CDR3: CASSEVSSYNEQFF. In nucleotides, the CDR3 is TGTGCCAGCAGTGAGGTGAGCTCCTACAATGAGCAGTTCTTC.